These T cell receptor beta chains were read from a single sample in a study of cytomegalovirus exposure and HLA in healthy donors. Some clones are missing from TCRdb's copy, which holds only in-frame ones; the method was immunoSEQ multiplex PCR. The table lists 95,000 to 150,000 clones, just under 95% of them singletons. The material sequenced was PBMCs. All receptors derive from a woman aged 18-30 years in good health and CMV-seronegative. Each CDR3 is given with its conserved first and last residue. Fields, in order: J gene, D gene, V gene, CDR3 DNA, CDR3 protein. A D gene is named only where the DNA matches it firmly.

TRBJ2-7 TRBD1 TRBV30 TGTGCCTTCCGCCGGACAGGCGATTCCTACGAGCAGTACTTC CAFRRTGDSYEQYF
TRBJ1-5 - TRBV27 TGTGCCAGCAGTTTACGGAGTACTGGTCAGCCCCAGCATTTT CASSLRSTGQPQHF
TRBJ2-7 - TRBV5-6 TGTGCCAGCAGCTCCGACAGCATGTGGAACGAGCAGTACTTC CASSSDSMWNEQYF
TRBJ2-1 TRBD1 TRBV7-8 TGTGCCAGCAGCTCCTCCGGGACAGGGAACAATGAGCAGTTCTTC CASSSSGTGNNEQFF
TRBJ2-1 - TRBV9 TGTGCCAGCAGCGTAGTCTCGGCGGCGGGCGAGCAGTTCTTC CASSVVSAAGEQFF
TRBJ2-3 - TRBV6-1 TGTGCCAGCAGTGAACAGGAATCCACGCAGTATTTT CASSEQESTQYF
TRBJ2-3 - TRBV29-1 TGCAGCGTTGAAGAATTAGCGGCGAGCACAGATACGCAGTATTTT CSVEELAASTDTQYF
TRBJ2-1 TRBD2 TRBV7-2 TGTGCCAGCAGCCGCGGGAGTACTTACAATGAGCAGTTCTTC CASSRGSTYNEQFF
TRBJ2-7 - TRBV30 TGTGCCTGGAGTACAGAAATGGGGCCCTACGAGCAGTACTTC CAWSTEMGPYEQYF
TRBJ1-4 TRBD1 TRBV2 TGTGCCACTCAACAGGGGTCGAATGAAAAACTGTTTTTT CATQQGSNEKLFF
TRBJ1-4 TRBD1 TRBV30 TGTGCCTGGAGTGTAAGGGGGCGGGTTGATGAAAAACTGTTTTTT CAWSVRGRVDEKLFF
TRBJ2-2 - TRBV25-1 TGTGCCAGCAGTGGACGGGTCCTGAACACCGGGGAGCTGTTTTTT CASSGRVLNTGELFF
TRBJ2-3 - TRBV6-1 TGTGCCAGCAGAGACAGAACTAGCACAGATACGCAGTATTTT CASRDRTSTDTQYF
TRBJ2-3 TRBD1 TRBV2 TGTGCCAGCAGTGAATCAGGGGGCTTTGATACGCAGTATTTT CASSESGGFDTQYF
TRBJ1-5 - TRBV28 TGTGCCAGCAGCCGAAACTTAGGGGTTTATAGCAATCAGCCCCAGCATTTT CASSRNLGVYSNQPQHF
TRBJ2-1 TRBD1 TRBV2 TGTGCCAGCAGTGATCAACAGGGGCCCTACAATGAGCAGTTCTTC CASSDQQGPYNEQFF
TRBJ2-1 TRBD1 TRBV5-1 TGCGCCAGCAGCTCGAGGACAGGGGGAGTCGAGCAGTTCTTC CASSSRTGGVEQFF
TRBJ1-4 - TRBV6-1 TGTGCCAGCAGTGAAGGGGGCAGTGCGAAAAAACTGTTTTTT CASSEGGSAKKLFF
TRBJ2-3 TRBD2 TRBV9 TGTGCCAGCAGCGTCGGTAGCGGGGGGTTCACAGGTACGCAGTATTTT CASSVGSGGFTGTQYF
TRBJ2-4 - TRBV11-1 TGTGCCAGCAGCCCCCGAAATAGCATTCAGTACTTC CASSPRNSIQYF